This T cell receptor (beta chain) was retrieved from a study of blood T cell repertoires in COVID-19. The CDR3 runs to 15 residues. The V gene's germline CDR1 is SGHNT and CDR2 YYREEE (reference sequence). The V and J ends lost 0 bases and 0 bases respectively, with 9 bases between them. Sequencing was performed with immunoSEQ multiplex PCR; in TCRdb, only in-frame clones are kept and a portion is missing. The sample records 200,000 to 250,000 clones, around 90% being singletons. This clonotype was sampled from a woman in her 30s who had been exposed to COVID-19. The V gene is TRBV5-4, the J gene TRBJ1-1; a possible D gene is TRBD1 (6 bases). The sequencing sample was made of PBMCs or T cells enriched from blood (not recorded which). The CDR3 reads CASSLGGQVNTEAFF. CDR3 nucleotides: TGTGCCAGCAGCTTGGGGGGACAAGTGAACACTGAAGCTTTCTTT.